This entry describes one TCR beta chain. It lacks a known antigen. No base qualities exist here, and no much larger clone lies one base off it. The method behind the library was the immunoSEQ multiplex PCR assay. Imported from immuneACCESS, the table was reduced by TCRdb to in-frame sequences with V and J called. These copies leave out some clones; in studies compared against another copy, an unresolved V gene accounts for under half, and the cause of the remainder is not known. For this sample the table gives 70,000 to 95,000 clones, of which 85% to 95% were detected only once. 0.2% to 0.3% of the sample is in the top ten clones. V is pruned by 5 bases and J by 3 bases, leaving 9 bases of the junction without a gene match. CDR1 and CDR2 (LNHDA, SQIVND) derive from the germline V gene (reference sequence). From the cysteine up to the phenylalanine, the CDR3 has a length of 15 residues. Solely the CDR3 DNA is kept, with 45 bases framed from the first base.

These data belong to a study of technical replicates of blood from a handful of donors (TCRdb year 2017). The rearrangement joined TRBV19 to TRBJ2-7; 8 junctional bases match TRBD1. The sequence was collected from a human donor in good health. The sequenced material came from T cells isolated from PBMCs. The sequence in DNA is TGTGCCAGTAGTCCAAAAGCGGACAGGGACTACGAGCAGTACTTC. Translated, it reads CASSPKADRDYEQYF. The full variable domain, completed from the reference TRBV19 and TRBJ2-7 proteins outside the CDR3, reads DGGITQSPKYLFRKEGQNVTLSCEQNLNHDAMYWYRQDPGQGLRLIYYSQIVNDFQKGDIAEGYSVSREKKESFPLTVTSAQKNPTAFYLCASSPKADRDYEQYFGPGTRLTVT.